A single sample is the source of the 24 T cell receptor beta chains below, sequenced in a study of T-cell reconstitution after alpha-beta-depleted transplantation in children. The TCRbeta library was prepared with unique molecular identifiers. From the PCR reads, TCRdb called clonotypes with MiXCR, one entry per CDR3 protein. The data contain about 97,000 distinct CDR3 sequences, 4.5% to 7.5% of them singletons. Sample: PBMCs, mostly from graft donor cells, taken 60 days after TCRalphabeta/CD19-depleted stem cell transplant. These receptors were collected from a female patient aged 2-15 years who had a stem cell transplant for Fanconi anemia, so the T cells may come from the graft donor.

V usage is TRBV24-1 and J usage is TRBJ2-1; 11 positions agree with TRBD1. CDR1 is KGHDR, CDR2 SFDVKD, per germline. V shed 1 base, J shed 5 bases, and the junction held 6 bases outside the gene matches. The CDR3 consists of 17 residues. The CDR3 sequence: CATSDLGTGGWNNEQFF. CDR3 DNA sequence: TGTGCCACCAGTGATTTAGGGACAGGGGGTTGGAACAATGAGCAGTTCTTC.

About this clonotype itself: A clone one base away is much larger, so this may be a read error. This chain links TRBV5-1 with TRBJ2-7, with D possibly being TRBD1 (6 bases). CDR3 size: 15 residues. V was pared by 5 bases and J by 6 bases, with 21 bases between. CDR1 is SGHRS, CDR2 YFSETQ, per germline. CDR3 loop: CASRSGQLPLCEQYF. The CDR3 DNA reads as TGCGCCAGCAGGTCTGGACAGCTCCCACTTTGCGAGCAGTACTTC.

This clonotype was detected a few times. The chain employs TRBV18 and TRBJ2-2; a weak D match, TRBD1 (5 bases). The CDR3 covers 15 residues. Per the germline V gene, CDR1 is KGHSH and CDR2 is LQKENI. V was trimmed by 5 bases and J by 3 bases, leaving 13 bases between them. This CDR3 reads CASSVPGKDTGELFF. Here the CDR3 DNA reads TGTGCCAGCTCAGTCCCAGGGAAGGACACCGGGGAGCTGTTTTTT.

The V call is TRBV2, the J call TRBJ2-5; D assignment may be TRBD1 or TRBD2 (6 bases each). The CDR3 consists of 17 residues. V gave up 2 bases and J gave up 4 bases, with 20 bases separating them. In germline, CDR1 is SNHLY, CDR2 FYNNEI. CDR3 residues: CASSERRTGGLRETQYF. DNA for the CDR3: TGTGCCAGCAGTGAAAGAAGAACTGGGGGGCTCAGAGAGACCCAGTACTTC. The variable domain in full, with the rest retrieved from reference TRBV2 and TRBJ2-5, is EPEVTQTPSHQVTQMGQEVILRCVPISNHLYFYWYRQILGQKVEFLVSFYNNEISEKSEIFDDQFSVERPDGSNFTLKIRSTKLEDSAMYFCASSERRTGGLRETQYFGPGTRLLVL.

V gene TRBV20-1 combines with J gene TRBJ1-5; possibly TRBD1 for D (5 bases). Germline assignment: CDR1 DFQATT and CDR2 SNEGSKA (reference sequence). V was pared by 3 bases and J by 6 bases, with 12 bases between. The CDR3 covers 13 residues. The chain's CDR3 is CSASSQGGQPQHF. In nucleotides, the CDR3 is TGCAGTGCTAGCAGCCAGGGAGGTCAGCCCCAGCATTTT.

In its sample, this clonotype was seen a few times. This chain uses TRBV4-2 with TRBJ2-6; 9 bases map to TRBD2. CDR1 and CDR2 (germline): LGHNA, YNFKEQ. The CDR3 covers 21 residues. The junction had 15 bases not matched to a gene; V was cut back by 1 base and J by 2 bases. The CDR3 loop is CASSQVGLLAGLPTGANVLTF. Here the CDR3 DNA reads TGTGCCAGCAGCCAAGTGGGACTGCTAGCGGGATTACCTACTGGGGCCAACGTCCTGACTTTC.

This clonotype was seen at least ten times. The V gene is TRBV6-4, the J gene TRBJ2-1; weak D call: TRBD2 (6 bases). Trimming pared 3 bases from V and 1 base from J, leaving 13 bases between. This CDR3 has 16 amino acids. Germline V gene sequence: CDR1 MRHNA, CDR2 SNTAGT. The CDR3 loop reads CASSELVGTSYNEQFF. The DNA for the CDR3 is TGTGCCAGCAGTGAATTGGTCGGGACTTCCTACAATGAGCAGTTCTTC.

This clonotype was counted at least ten times. V is TRBV5-1 and J is TRBJ2-1; 9 bases align to TRBD1. The CDR3 extends over 14 amino acids. The V and J ends lost 0 bases and 9 bases, in that order; junction bases with no gene match: 4. CDR1 is SGHRS, CDR2 YFSETQ, per germline. CDR3 region: CASSLVPGQGEQFF. As DNA, the CDR3 is TGCGCCAGCAGCTTGGTCCCGGGACAGGGTGAGCAGTTCTTC.

In the case of this clonotype: With a much larger clone just one base away, this may be a read error. The V and J genes are TRBV12-3 or TRBV12-4 and TRBJ2-5, with TRBD1 as a possible D gene (5 bases). This CDR3 spans 18 amino acids. The CDR3 reads CAISLGLRVWVRQETQYF. The CDR3 region has the DNA TGTGCCATCAGTTTAGGGCTCAGGGTTTGGGTGAGGCAAGAGACCCAGTACTTC.

This clonotype has more than one count but fewer than ten. The rearrangement joins TRBV20-1 to TRBJ1-3, with D possibly being TRBD1 (5 bases). CDR1 DFQATT and CDR2 SNEGSKA come from the germline V gene (reference sequence). CDR3 size: 14 residues. The V end was cut by 3 bases, the J end by 0 bases, with 9 bases between. In nucleotides, the CDR3 is TGCAGTGCTAGGCGGGGGGACTCTGGAAACACCATATATTTT. Residues: CSARRGDSGNTIYF.

This clonotype occurred many times. The genes are TRBV28 and TRBJ2-4; 10 bases map to TRBD1. There are 17 residues in the CDR3. V shed 8 bases and J 7 bases; nucleotides not matched to a gene: 17. Germline assignment: CDR1 MDHEN and CDR2 SYDVKM. The CDR3 DNA is TGTGCCAGCGCGGACAGGGGGATACTCCGCACAAGGAACATTCAGTACTTC. It translates to CASADRGILRTRNIQYF.

This clonotype was observed a handful of times. The chain links TRBV5-1 to TRBJ2-3; 8 nucleotides line up with TRBD2. The CDR3 is made up of 16 amino acids. CDR1 is SGHRS, CDR2 YFSETQ, per germline. J lost 1 base, V lost 4 bases, and 8 bases had no gene match. CDR3 region: CASSPRRAGGTDTQYF. The CDR3, as DNA: TGCGCCAGCAGCCCCCGGCGAGCGGGAGGCACAGATACGCAGTATTTT.

The sample holds a few counts of this clonotype. The CDR3 coding sequence is TGCAGTGCAAAAGGGGGCAGGAACGGCTACACCTTC. Its translation: CSAKGGRNGYTF. The chain recombines TRBV20-1 with TRBJ1-2; TRBD1 matches 7 bases. Germline trimming cut 6 bases from V and 8 bases from J; bases unmatched to any gene: 9. The CDR3 covers 12 residues. Germline loops: CDR1 DFQATT, CDR2 SNEGSKA (reference sequence).

This clonotype was seen repeatedly, ten times or more. The gene calls are TRBV10-3 and TRBJ2-6; D possibly corresponds to TRBD2 (7 bases). V was pared by 4 bases and J by 0 bases, with 13 bases between. CDR1 is ENHRY, CDR2 SYGVKD, per germline. The CDR3 runs 17 residues. CDR3 DNA: TGTGCCATCAGTGGGGGGGGGCCTAACTCTGGGGCCAACGTCCTGACTTTC. Translated, it gives CAISGGGPNSGANVLTF.

This clonotype was found many times. The V call is TRBV30, the J call TRBJ2-1, with 7 bases matching TRBD1. The trim removed 1 base at V and 10 bases at J, leaving 1 base unmatched. The CDR3 is 11 residues long. Germline CDR1 and CDR2: GTSNPN and SVGIG (reference sequence). CDR3 amino acids: CAWSGGGEQFF. DNA for the CDR3: TGTGCCTGGAGTGGAGGGGGCGAGCAGTTCTTC.

This clonotype was observed a handful of times. V gene TRBV5-1 combines with J gene TRBJ2-3, with D unresolved. The germline V and J ends were trimmed by 0 bases and 4 bases, with 9 bases remaining between them. The CDR3 is made up of 14 amino acids. Germline V gene sequence: CDR1 SGHRS, CDR2 YFSETQ. In nucleotides, the CDR3 is TGCGCCAGCAGCTTGGTAAGGGAAGCAGATACGCAGTATTTT. Translated, it gives CASSLVREADTQYF. The variable domain in full, with the rest retrieved from reference TRBV5-1 and TRBJ2-3, is KAGVTQTPRYLIKTRGQQVTLSCSPISGHRSVSWYQQTPGQGLQFLFEYFSETQRNKGNFPGRFSGRQFSNSRSEMNVSTLELGDSALYLCASSLVREADTQYFGPGTRLTVL.

The sample holds many counts of this clonotype. The rearrangement uses TRBV3-1 and TRBJ2-5; D is unclear. CDR1 and CDR2 from the germline V gene are LGHDT and YNNKEL (reference sequence). This CDR3 has 16 amino acids. V lost 0 bases to trimming and J lost 2 bases, with 13 bases between them. The CDR3 nucleotides are TGTGCCAGCAGCCAAGACATCCTCCTAAAGCAAGAGACCCAGTACTTC. Amino acid sequence: CASSQDILLKQETQYF.

This chain joins TRBV24-1 and TRBJ1-2; TRBD1 might be the D (6 bases). The CDR3 spans 14 residues. CDR1 is KGHDR and CDR2 is SFDVKD in the germline V gene. The V end was cut by 1 base, the J end by 3 bases, with 8 bases between. This CDR3 reads CATSDFNRDYGYTF. DNA for the CDR3: TGTGCCACCAGTGATTTTAACAGGGACTATGGCTACACCTTC.

This clonotype was seen more than once but under ten times. The chain is built from TRBV12-3 or TRBV12-4 and TRBJ2-2; D unclear. Trimming took 4 bases from V and 4 from J, leaving 16 bases between them. This CDR3 region has 16 residues. CDR3 bases: TGTGCCAGCAGTTACCGGGTTTCGTCATCCACCGGGGAGCTGTTTTTT. Amino acids: CASSYRVSSSTGELFF.

This clonotype has a count of ten or more. The V gene is TRBV28, the J gene TRBJ2-1; 9 bases map to TRBD1. From germline, CDR1 is MDHEN and CDR2 SYDVKM. CDR3 length: 17 residues. V lost 7 bases to trimming and J lost 2 bases; unmatched junction nucleotides: 12. The CDR3 is CASNSRTGEGTYNEQFF. The CDR3 DNA reads as TGTGCCAGCAATTCTAGGACAGGGGAAGGTACCTACAATGAGCAGTTCTTC. Looking up the rest from reference TRBV28 and TRBJ2-1 gives the full variable domain: DVKVTQSSRYLVKRTGEKVFLECVQDMDHENMFWYRQDPGLGLRLIYFSYDVKMKEKGDIPEGYSVSREKKERFSLILESASTNQTSMYLCASNSRTGEGTYNEQFFGPGTRLTVL.

There are many counts of this clonotype. The genes are TRBV7-2 and TRBJ2-3; 8 bases are shared with TRBD2. The CDR3 has 14 amino acids. The junction had 5 bases not matched to a gene; V was cut back by 5 bases and J by 4 bases. Germline CDR1 SGHTA, CDR2 FQGNSA. CDR3 nucleotides: TGTGCCAGCAGCCCGGGGGGGGCCCCAGATACGCAGTATTTT. Its protein is CASSPGGAPDTQYF.

This clonotype was seen repeatedly, ten times or more. The chain recombines TRBV29-1 with TRBJ1-1; TRBD1 agrees at 7 bases. Germline CDR1 SQVTM, CDR2 ANQGSEA. Trimming cost V 7 bases and J 1 base; bases outside gene matches: 3. This CDR3 is 12 amino acids long. The CDR3 DNA reads as TGCAGCGCGGACAGGTCGAACACTGAAGCTTTCTTT. Protein: CSADRSNTEAFF.

This clonotype has ten or more counts. The chain couples TRBV6-5 to TRBJ1-4; weak D call: TRBD1 (6 bases). Germline values: CDR1 MNHEY, CDR2 SVGAGI. The CDR3 totals 16 residues. V was pared by 7 bases and J by 8 bases, with 23 bases between. In DNA form, the CDR3 reads TGTGCCAGCACCCCGACATCGGGGGCGTTATGGGAAAAACTGTTTTTT. Amino acids: CASTPTSGALWEKLFF.

This clonotype was recorded at least ten times. The CDR3 loop is CASSLSPYGYTF. CDR3 in DNA: TGTGCCAGCAGTTTATCTCCCTATGGCTACACCTTC. J is TRBJ1-2 and V is TRBV28; D is undetermined. The CDR3 has 12 amino acids. Germline-derived CDR1 and CDR2 are MDHEN and SYDVKM. V lost 1 base, J lost 4 bases, and 4 bases lay in between.